These 7 T cell receptor beta chains were sequenced from one sample in a study of blood T cell repertoires in COVID-19. TCRdb's table, derived via immunoSEQ multiplex PCR, lists solely in-frame clones and lacks some. The data hold 150,000 or so clones, with 80% to 90% observed a single time. The sequenced material came from peripheral blood. These receptors originate from a human donor in a cohort sampled during active COVID-19.

This clone appeared once. The chain has TRBV5-1 and TRBJ2-5; 8 nucleotides match TRBD2. Germline V gene data show CDR1 as SGHRS and CDR2 as YFSETQ. The CDR3 extends over 15 amino acids. The trim removed 0 bases at V and 6 bases at J, leaving 7 bases unmatched. The CDR3: CASSLGSGAGKTQYF. The CDR3 coding sequence is TGCGCCAGCAGCTTGGGTAGCGGGGCGGGGAAGACCCAGTACTTC.

The CDR3 DNA is TGTGCCATCAGTCCACTCACAGGGTCTGGAAACACCATATATTTT. It translates to CAISPLTGSGNTIYF. The chain combines TRBV10-3 with TRBJ1-3; D is perhaps TRBD1 (6 bases). V was cut by 5 bases and J by 1 base, with 12 bases left in between. This CDR3 is built from 15 residues. CDR1 and CDR2 (germline): ENHRY, SYGVKD.

V gene TRBV5-4 combines with J gene TRBJ2-5; D perhaps matches TRBD2 (5 bases). The CDR3 has 15 residues. Germline V gene data show CDR1 as SGHNT and CDR2 as YYREEE (reference sequence). The V and J ends lost 0 bases and 5 bases respectively, with 14 bases between them. This CDR3 reads CASSLAPEARETQYF. DNA of the CDR3: TGTGCCAGCAGCTTGGCCCCGGAGGCCCGGGAGACCCAGTACTTC.

This chain joins TRBV2 and TRBJ1-5; D is unclear. The CDR3 totals 15 residues. In germline, CDR1 is SNHLY, CDR2 FYNNEI. Trimming cost V 6 bases and J 5 bases, with 17 bases left between them. CDR3 amino acids: CASSPRRGTDQPQHF. DNA for the CDR3: TGTGCCAGCAGCCCTAGACGGGGTACGGATCAGCCCCAGCATTTT. Variable domain in full (rest from reference TRBV2 and TRBJ1-5): EPEVTQTPSHQVTQMGQEVILRCVPISNHLYFYWYRQILGQKVEFLVSFYNNEISEKSEIFDDQFSVERPDGSNFTLKIRSTKLEDSAMYFCASSPRRGTDQPQHFGDGTRLSIL.

This clone was recorded only once. The V call is TRBV11-3, the J call TRBJ1-5; D gene unclear. V was clipped by 0 bases and J by 2 bases, with 2 bases between them. CDR1 and CDR2 (germline): SGHNT, YENEEA. This CDR3 is built from 13 residues. The CDR3 DNA sequence: TGTGCCAGCAGCTTAGACGGCAATCAGCCCCAGCATTTT. Translating gives CASSLDGNQPQHF.

V is TRBV9 and J is TRBJ2-2; the D is unclear. Trimming cost V 3 bases and J 1 base, with 7 bases left between them. Per the germline V gene, CDR1 is SGDLS and CDR2 is YYNGEE. This CDR3 region has 14 residues. The CDR3 region has the DNA TGTGCCAGCAGCGCTCGTATGAACACCGGGGAGCTGTTTTTT. Encoded protein: CASSARMNTGELFF.

The chain joins TRBV5-1 to TRBJ2-7; possible D gene TRBD1, 6 bases. CDR1 is SGHRS and CDR2 is YFSETQ in the germline V gene. The CDR3 sequence is 15 residues long. V was trimmed by 2 bases and J by 2 bases, leaving 14 bases between them. The CDR3 sequence: CASSFTGTPTYEQYF. The DNA for the CDR3 is TGCGCCAGCAGCTTTACCGGGACACCTACCTACGAGCAGTACTTC.